These T cell receptor beta chains were read from a single sample in a study of blood T cell repertoires in COVID-19. The assay was immunoSEQ multiplex PCR, and TCRdb's table has in-frame clones only and misses some. The table has 280,000 or so clones, approximately 85% seen once. The sequenced sample consisted of peripheral blood. These receptors originate from a man in his late teens or twenties with active or convalescent COVID-19. Both conserved end residues are part of each CDR3. Each record gives: clone size, J gene, CDR3 length, V gene, D gene, CDR3 DNA, CDR3 protein. A D gene is named only where the DNA matches it firmly. For some rows the clone size is stated as once, few or many, or as a class when expanded; others skip it.

abundance: -
j_gene: TRBJ1-2
len: 15
v_gene: TRBV19
d_gene: -
CDR3nt: TGTGCCAGTAGTACCTCCTGGAGCGGGCAGGGCGGCTACACCTTC
CDR3aa: CASSTSWSGQGGYTF

abundance: -
j_gene: TRBJ2-1
len: 17
v_gene: TRBV5-1
d_gene: TRBD2
CDR3nt: TGCGCCAGCAGCTCTGGGACTAGCGGGGGCTCCTACAATGAGCAGTTCTTC
CDR3aa: CASSSGTSGGSYNEQFF

abundance: -
j_gene: TRBJ2-1
len: 14
v_gene: TRBV23-1
d_gene: -
CDR3nt: TGCGCCAGCAGTCAATCCGTGGGAGGTGGCGAGCAGTTCTTC
CDR3aa: CASSQSVGGGEQFF

abundance: -
j_gene: TRBJ2-3
len: 12
v_gene: TRBV2
d_gene: TRBD2
CDR3nt: TGTGCTACGGCGGGGGGGGCAGATACGCAGTATTTT
CDR3aa: CATAGGADTQYF

abundance: -
j_gene: TRBJ1-4
len: 17
v_gene: TRBV2
d_gene: TRBD1
CDR3nt: TGTGCCAGCTCCAAAGGGGGACAGGGTTTCACTAATGAAAAACTGTTTTTT
CDR3aa: CASSKGGQGFTNEKLFF

abundance: once
j_gene: TRBJ1-1
len: 15
v_gene: TRBV18
d_gene: -
CDR3nt: TGTGCCAGCTCACCACAGGGGCTCGGGCACACTGAAGCTTTCTTT
CDR3aa: CASSPQGLGHTEAFF

abundance: -
j_gene: TRBJ2-7
len: 15
v_gene: TRBV4-1
d_gene: TRBD2
CDR3nt: TGCGCCAGCAGCCAAGGGCCTCTAGCGGGGGACGAGCAGTACTTC
CDR3aa: CASSQGPLAGDEQYF

abundance: -
j_gene: TRBJ2-3
len: 15
v_gene: TRBV18
d_gene: TRBD1
CDR3nt: TGTGCCAGCTCACCAAGGGACAGGCTTGCAGATACGCAGTATTTT
CDR3aa: CASSPRDRLADTQYF

abundance: -
j_gene: TRBJ1-1
len: 14
v_gene: TRBV6-5
d_gene: TRBD1
CDR3nt: TGTGCCAGCAGACGGGACAGGCCGGTTACTGAAGCTTTCTTT
CDR3aa: CASRRDRPVTEAFF

abundance: -
j_gene: TRBJ1-2
len: 12
v_gene: TRBV7-2
d_gene: -
CDR3nt: TGTGCCAGCAGCTTATTGGTACAGGGCTACACCTTC
CDR3aa: CASSLLVQGYTF

abundance: once
j_gene: TRBJ2-5
len: 16
v_gene: TRBV13
d_gene: TRBD1
CDR3nt: TGTGCCAGCAGCCTCCCGGGGGACAGGAGCAAGGAGACCCAGTACTTC
CDR3aa: CASSLPGDRSKETQYF

abundance: -
j_gene: TRBJ1-2
len: 14
v_gene: TRBV6-6
d_gene: TRBD1
CDR3nt: TGTGCCAGCAGTTACGGGACAGGGATGGATGGCTACACCTTC
CDR3aa: CASSYGTGMDGYTF

abundance: once
j_gene: TRBJ2-1
len: 13
v_gene: TRBV12-3/TRBV12-4
d_gene: -
CDR3nt: TGTGCCAGCAGCTCGGACTCCACCAATGAGCAGTTCTTC
CDR3aa: CASSSDSTNEQFF

abundance: -
j_gene: TRBJ1-1
len: 15
v_gene: TRBV4-3
d_gene: -
CDR3nt: TGCGCCAGCAGCCAAGATTTCGGGGGGAACACTGAAGCTTTCTTT
CDR3aa: CASSQDFGGNTEAFF

abundance: -
j_gene: TRBJ1-2
len: 18
v_gene: TRBV6-1
d_gene: -
CDR3nt: TGTGCCAGCAGTGAAATGACGGGGGTTGCGAACATTCTCTATGGCTACACCTTC
CDR3aa: CASSEMTGVANILYGYTF

abundance: -
j_gene: TRBJ1-1
len: 13
v_gene: TRBV2
d_gene: -
CDR3nt: TGTGCCGGCCGAGGAAACGCTGCCACTGAAGCTTTCTTT
CDR3aa: CAGRGNAATEAFF

abundance: -
j_gene: TRBJ1-2
len: 18
v_gene: TRBV6-2/TRBV6-3
d_gene: -
CDR3nt: TGTGCCAGCAGTTACTCGAGTCAGGGGACAAAATACAACTATGGCTACACCTTC
CDR3aa: CASSYSSQGTKYNYGYTF

abundance: -
j_gene: TRBJ1-2
len: 16
v_gene: TRBV6-2/TRBV6-3
d_gene: TRBD1
CDR3nt: TGTGCCAGCATCCCTGACAGGGGTAAAGATAACTATGGCTACACCTTC
CDR3aa: CASIPDRGKDNYGYTF

abundance: -
j_gene: TRBJ1-2
len: 13
v_gene: TRBV2
d_gene: TRBD1
CDR3nt: TGTGCCAGCAGAGGAACAGGGGGCAGTGGCTACACCTTC
CDR3aa: CASRGTGGSGYTF

abundance: -
j_gene: TRBJ1-1
len: 15
v_gene: TRBV19
d_gene: -
CDR3nt: TGTGCCAGCCCTCCCCAGGGGTTAAAGAACACTGAAGCTTTCTTT
CDR3aa: CASPPQGLKNTEAFF

abundance: -
j_gene: TRBJ2-1
len: 15
v_gene: TRBV9
d_gene: TRBD2
CDR3nt: TGTGCCAGCAGCGTAGACTCCGGGGGGTTCAATGAGCAGTTCTTC
CDR3aa: CASSVDSGGFNEQFF

abundance: -
j_gene: TRBJ2-2
len: 14
v_gene: TRBV15
d_gene: TRBD1
CDR3nt: TGTGCCACAAACAGGGGGAAGAACATCGGGGAGCTGTTTTTT
CDR3aa: CATNRGKNIGELFF

abundance: -
j_gene: TRBJ2-1
len: 14
v_gene: TRBV3-1/TRBV3-2
d_gene: -
CDR3nt: TGTGCCAGCAGCCCCCCCTCTCGAGGTAGTGAGCAGTTCTTC
CDR3aa: CASSPPSRGSEQFF

abundance: -
j_gene: TRBJ1-6
len: 12
v_gene: TRBV10-1
d_gene: -
CDR3nt: TGCGCCATCACAGGGTCGGATTCACCCCTCCACTTT
CDR3aa: CAITGSDSPLHF

abundance: -
j_gene: TRBJ1-3
len: 16
v_gene: TRBV6-5
d_gene: -
CDR3nt: TGTGCCAGCAGTTACTCGGATCAGGAATCAGGAAACACCATATATTTT
CDR3aa: CASSYSDQESGNTIYF

abundance: -
j_gene: TRBJ1-6
len: 17
v_gene: TRBV27
d_gene: TRBD1
CDR3nt: TGTGCCAGCAGTTCCCCACTACAGACAGGGAGAAATTCACCCCTCCACTTT
CDR3aa: CASSSPLQTGRNSPLHF

abundance: -
j_gene: TRBJ2-1
len: 16
v_gene: TRBV9
d_gene: TRBD1
CDR3nt: TGTGCCAGCAGCGTTCTGACAGGGCGCTCCTACAATGAGCAGTTCTTC
CDR3aa: CASSVLTGRSYNEQFF

abundance: -
j_gene: TRBJ1-6
len: 17
v_gene: TRBV18
d_gene: -
CDR3nt: TGTGCCAGCTCACCACTACAGGGCAGCTCCTATAATTCACCCCTCCACTTT
CDR3aa: CASSPLQGSSYNSPLHF

abundance: -
j_gene: TRBJ1-2
len: 13
v_gene: TRBV9
d_gene: -
CDR3nt: TGTGCCAGCAGCGACAGGACTAACTATGGCTACACCTTC
CDR3aa: CASSDRTNYGYTF

abundance: once
j_gene: TRBJ1-2
len: 16
v_gene: TRBV6-1
d_gene: TRBD1
CDR3nt: TGTGCCAGCAGTGAGGGGATCGACAGGGGACGCAATGGCTACACCTTC
CDR3aa: CASSEGIDRGRNGYTF

abundance: -
j_gene: TRBJ2-2
len: 14
v_gene: TRBV2
d_gene: TRBD2
CDR3nt: TGTGCCAGCAGGGCGGGGGGAAACACCGGGGAGCTGTTTTTT
CDR3aa: CASRAGGNTGELFF

abundance: -
j_gene: TRBJ2-7
len: 13
v_gene: TRBV7-9
d_gene: TRBD2
CDR3nt: TGTGCCAGCAGCCCGGGAGGCACCTACGAGCAGTACTTC
CDR3aa: CASSPGGTYEQYF

abundance: -
j_gene: TRBJ2-1
len: 14
v_gene: TRBV9
d_gene: TRBD1
CDR3nt: TGTGCCAGCAGCGAGGGACAGCTGTACAATGAGCAGTTCTTC
CDR3aa: CASSEGQLYNEQFF

abundance: -
j_gene: TRBJ2-3
len: 15
v_gene: TRBV18
d_gene: -
CDR3nt: TGTGCCAGCTCACCACAAGGGGGTCCCACAGATACGCAGTATTTT
CDR3aa: CASSPQGGPTDTQYF

abundance: -
j_gene: TRBJ2-5
len: 15
v_gene: TRBV5-1
d_gene: TRBD2
CDR3nt: TGCGCCAGCAGCGTTGAGCGGGGGGGCGGAGAGACCCAGTACTTC
CDR3aa: CASSVERGGGETQYF

abundance: -
j_gene: TRBJ1-3
len: 16
v_gene: TRBV10-3
d_gene: -
CDR3nt: TGTGCCATCAGTGATTACAGTTGGGCCCCTGGAAACACCATATATTTT
CDR3aa: CAISDYSWAPGNTIYF

abundance: -
j_gene: TRBJ2-2
len: 16
v_gene: TRBV4-2
d_gene: TRBD1
CDR3nt: TGTGCCAGCAGCCAAGATTCGGGACAGGTAACCGGGGAGCTGTTTTTT
CDR3aa: CASSQDSGQVTGELFF

abundance: -
j_gene: TRBJ2-2
len: 12
v_gene: TRBV29-1
d_gene: -
CDR3nt: TGCAGCGTTGTTGGAGGAGGGAGGGAGCTGTTTTTT
CDR3aa: CSVVGGGRELFF

abundance: -
j_gene: TRBJ1-1
len: 12
v_gene: TRBV6-6
d_gene: -
CDR3nt: TGTGCCAGCAGTTTCCCAGGCACTGAAGCTTTCTTT
CDR3aa: CASSFPGTEAFF

abundance: once
j_gene: TRBJ2-7
len: 13
v_gene: TRBV5-6
d_gene: TRBD2
CDR3nt: TGTGCCAGCAGCTACGGGGGGATCTACGAGCAGTACTTC
CDR3aa: CASSYGGIYEQYF

abundance: -
j_gene: TRBJ1-6
len: 19
v_gene: TRBV7-9
d_gene: TRBD1
CDR3nt: TGTGCCAGCAGCTTAGCTTTCGCCCTGTTTGGGACAGAGGGTTCACCCCTCCACTTT
CDR3aa: CASSLAFALFGTEGSPLHF

abundance: -
j_gene: TRBJ2-3
len: 12
v_gene: TRBV12-3/TRBV12-4
d_gene: -
CDR3nt: TGTGCCAGCAGAGAGCGGACAGATACGCAGTATTTT
CDR3aa: CASRERTDTQYF

abundance: -
j_gene: TRBJ2-7
len: 17
v_gene: TRBV7-8
d_gene: TRBD2
CDR3nt: TGTGCCAGCAGCTTCGGGACTAGCGGGGGGGTAGGGTACGAGCAGTACTTC
CDR3aa: CASSFGTSGGVGYEQYF

abundance: -
j_gene: TRBJ1-1
len: 15
v_gene: TRBV7-9
d_gene: TRBD1
CDR3nt: TGTGCCAGCAGCTTAGGGACAGGGGGCGGAACTGAAGCTTTCTTT
CDR3aa: CASSLGTGGGTEAFF

abundance: -
j_gene: TRBJ1-5
len: 15
v_gene: TRBV19
d_gene: -
CDR3nt: TGTGCCAGTTCCCCCGGAGGCGGCTACAATCAGCCCCAGCATTTT
CDR3aa: CASSPGGGYNQPQHF

abundance: -
j_gene: TRBJ2-1
len: 16
v_gene: TRBV6-6
d_gene: -
CDR3nt: TGTGCCAGCAGTTACCCCCCGGGATTGTCCTACAATGAGCAGTTCTTC
CDR3aa: CASSYPPGLSYNEQFF

abundance: -
j_gene: TRBJ2-1
len: 14
v_gene: TRBV9
d_gene: -
CDR3nt: TGTGCCAGCAGCGTAGATGAGGGAGGCAATGAGCAGTTCTTC
CDR3aa: CASSVDEGGNEQFF